These T cell receptor beta chains were read from a single sample in a study of blood T cell repertoires in COVID-19. Profiling relied on immunoSEQ multiplex PCR, and the TCRdb table lists in-frame clones only, not all of them. The data hold 200,000 or so clones, with around 90% observed a single time. The sample consisted of peripheral blood. These receptors all come from a man in his 60s with COVID-19, enrolled during active disease. The CDR3 runs from the conserved cysteine through the conserved F or W. D genes are given only for firm matches. Where a row states a size, it is once, few, many or the class of an expanded clone; other rows omit it.

d_call j_call v_call clone_size cdr3_aa cdr3_nt
- TRBJ2-1 TRBV7-2 once CASSLISVGRFSSYNEQFF TGTGCCAGCAGCTTAATATCCGTCGGCAGGTTTAGCTCCTACAATGAGCAGTTCTTC
- TRBJ2-1 TRBV3-1/TRBV3-2 - CASSQWSVNEQFF TGTGCCAGCAGCCAATGGTCGGTAAATGAGCAGTTCTTC
TRBD1 TRBJ2-7 TRBV5-1 - CASSFWDRGHEQYF TGCGCCAGCAGCTTCTGGGACAGGGGCCACGAGCAGTACTTC
- TRBJ1-2 TRBV28 - CASSPGRGYGYTF TGTGCCAGCTCACCTGGACGGGGCTATGGCTACACCTTC
TRBD1 TRBJ1-6 TRBV11-2 few CASSATVSGQGNSPLHF TGTGCCAGCAGCGCTACCGTATCGGGACAGGGAAATTCACCCCTCCACTTT
TRBD2 TRBJ2-7 TRBV5-4 - CASSLAGGGIYEQYF TGTGCCAGCAGCTTGGCCGGGGGGGGCATTTACGAGCAGTACTTC
TRBD2 TRBJ2-1 TRBV5-4 - CASTFKPGLADNEQFF TGTGCCAGCACTTTCAAGCCAGGACTAGCGGACAATGAGCAGTTCTTC
- TRBJ1-2 TRBV7-9 - CASSLMQARGYGYTF TGTGCCAGCAGCTTAATGCAAGCTAGGGGCTATGGCTACACCTTC
- TRBJ1-3 TRBV19 - CASSGFLSGNTIYF TGTGCCAGCTCCGGGTTCCTCTCTGGAAACACCATATATTTT
TRBD1 TRBJ2-7 TRBV7-2 - CASSLAWDRGRYEQYF TGTGCCAGCAGCTTAGCCTGGGACAGGGGGCGGTACGAGCAGTACTTC
- TRBJ2-7 TRBV6-2/TRBV6-3 - CASSYGGFTYEQYF TGTGCCAGCAGTTACGGCGGGTTCACCTACGAGCAGTACTTC
- TRBJ2-7 TRBV18 - CASSPRGPDEQYF TGTGCCAGCTCACCACGGGGGCCGGACGAGCAGTACTTC
- TRBJ1-2 TRBV19 - CASRPGGVNYGYTF TGTGCCAGCCGTCCTGGGGGGGTTAACTATGGCTACACCTTC
TRBD1 TRBJ2-1 TRBV6-5 - CASGRDRGLSEQFF TGTGCCAGCGGCCGGGACAGGGGGCTAAGTGAGCAGTTCTTC
- TRBJ2-2 TRBV24-1 - CATSDFSQGGELFF TGTGCCACCAGTGATTTCTCCCAGGGCGGGGAGCTGTTTTTT
TRBD1 TRBJ2-2 TRBV11-3 - CASSPGQGENTGELFF TGTGCCAGCAGCCCGGGACAGGGTGAGAACACCGGGGAGCTGTTTTTT
- TRBJ1-2 TRBV6-5 once CASTDLGLYYGYTF TGTGCCAGCACCGATCTTGGACTCTACTATGGCTACACCTTC
TRBD1 TRBJ1-4 TRBV6-5 - CASRGDSEKLFF TGTGCCAGCAGGGGGGACAGCGAAAAACTGTTTTTT
- TRBJ2-7 TRBV5-1 - CASSLATSGTGTYEQYF TGCGCCAGCAGCTTGGCTACGTCTGGTACAGGGACCTACGAGCAGTACTTC
- TRBJ1-2 TRBV3-1/TRBV3-2 - CASSPLIANYGYTF TGTGCCAGCAGCCCCCTAATAGCTAACTATGGCTACACCTTC
- TRBJ2-7 TRBV7-8 - CASSSGPSPGYEQYF TGTGCCAGCAGTTCTGGACCCTCGCCGGGATACGAGCAGTACTTC
- TRBJ1-6 TRBV30 - CAHRTGSSYNSPLHF TGTGCCCACCGTACAGGGAGCTCCTATAATTCACCCCTCCACTTT
- TRBJ1-4 TRBV27 once CASSSYPPLGGGVEKLFF TGTGCCAGCAGTTCATATCCCCCGTTGGGAGGGGGTGTGGAAAAACTGTTTTTT
- TRBJ1-2 TRBV30 - CAWSASTGGYTF TGTGCCTGGAGTGCATCCACAGGGGGCTACACCTTC
TRBD1 TRBJ1-2 TRBV3-1/TRBV3-2 - CASRGTGGGYTF TGTGCCAGCAGGGGGACAGGGGGTGGCTACACCTTC
- TRBJ2-7 TRBV2 few CAIKRLFSYEQYF TGTGCCATCAAGCGGCTGTTCTCCTACGAGCAGTACTTC
TRBD1 TRBJ1-5 TRBV30 - CAWRGTGNQPQHF TGTGCCTGGAGGGGGACAGGGAATCAGCCCCAGCATTTT
TRBD1 TRBJ1-2 TRBV18 - CASSPPGQGASGYTF TGTGCCAGCTCACCACCGGGACAGGGGGCAAGCGGCTACACCTTC
TRBD1 TRBJ1-6 TRBV6-4 - CASRQGQINSPLHF TGTGCCAGCAGACAGGGACAGATTAATTCACCCCTCCACTTT
TRBD1 TRBJ1-1 TRBV29-1 - CSVAQQGVSTEAFF TGCAGCGTTGCCCAACAGGGGGTGAGCACTGAAGCTTTCTTT
- TRBJ2-3 TRBV24-1 once CATSVPGADTQYF TGTGCCACCAGCGTCCCAGGTGCAGATACGCAGTATTTT
- TRBJ2-7 TRBV3-1/TRBV3-2 - CASSQRGTSHEQYF TGTGCCAGCAGCCAACGGGGGACCTCCCACGAGCAGTACTTC
- TRBJ2-2 TRBV2 - CASSGGRTGELFF TGTGCCAGCAGTGGGGGGCGGACCGGGGAGCTGTTTTTT
- TRBJ2-1 TRBV6-6 - CASSPQSYNEQFF TGTGCCAGCAGTCCACAGTCCTACAATGAGCAGTTCTTC
- TRBJ1-1 TRBV19 - CASSMQGRAAPEAFF TGTGCCAGTAGTATGCAGGGAAGGGCAGCCCCTGAAGCTTTCTTT
- TRBJ1-5 TRBV15 - CATSRPNQPQHF TGTGCCACCAGCAGACCGAATCAGCCCCAGCATTTT